Listed below are T cell receptor beta chains from one sample, sequenced in a study of read filtering for tumor transcriptome and immune sequencing. TCRdb used MiXCR to reprocess the reads, holding one entry per CDR3 protein. The data show some 130,000 distinct CDR3 sequences, with 13% seen just once and 7.5% to 9.5% held by the top ten. Sample: a population of CD138-negative cells sorted from bone marrow. The receptors come from a donor at least 40 years old with multiple myeloma. Each CDR3 is given with its conserved first and last residue. The D gene is left open where the match is weak. Size is omitted from some rows. Given values are once, few, many or a class for expanded clones.

CDR3nt,CDR3aa,abundance,j_gene,d_gene,v_gene
TGTGCCAGCTCACGGACTGGAGATACGCAGTATTTT,CASSRTGDTQYF,few,TRBJ2-3,.,TRBV13
TGTGCCAGCAGCACCACTAGCGGGAGGGCCGCTGAGCAGTTCTTC,CASSTTSGRAAEQFF,many,TRBJ2-1,TRBD2,TRBV11-2
TGTGCCAGCAGCCAAAACAATGAGCAGTTCTTC,CASSQNNEQFF,many,TRBJ2-1,.,TRBV7-2
TGTGCCAGCACCCTACAGGGGGACAGGGCCCATGAGCAGTTCTTC,CASTLQGDRAHEQFF,many,TRBJ2-1,TRBD1,TRBV28
TGTGCCAGCAGTCGTCCGGGACTAGTGGATACGCAGTATTTT,CASSRPGLVDTQYF,many,TRBJ2-3,TRBD2,TRBV6-5
TGTGCCAGCAGCTCCCCGGGCAGGGGGCGGACCGGGGAGCTGTTTTTT,CASSSPGRGRTGELFF,many,TRBJ2-2,TRBD1,TRBV7-9
TGCGCCAGCAGCGTGACTGGGACGGGACTGGACGAGCAGTACTTC,CASSVTGTGLDEQYF,many,TRBJ2-7,.,TRBV5-1
TGTGCCAGCACAAGATTAGCGGGAGGCTACAATGAGCAGTTCTTC,CASTRLAGGYNEQFF,.,TRBJ2-1,TRBD2,TRBV27
TGTGCCAGCAGCTTTCGACTAGCGGGAGGGACAGATACGCAGTATTTT,CASSFRLAGGTDTQYF,many,TRBJ2-3,TRBD2,TRBV7-9
TGTGCCAGTAGTATTAGGGGGGAGGGGAGTCTCGATGAGCAGTTCTTC,CASSIRGEGSLDEQFF,many,TRBJ2-1,.,TRBV19
TGCAGTGCTAGAGGTCGGGGAATGGGACTAGCGGGAGGGCCCAATGAGCAGTTCTTC,CSARGRGMGLAGGPNEQFF,many,TRBJ2-1,TRBD2,TRBV20-1
TGTGCCAGCAGCCAAGATTCGGGCGGGTTCACCCTGAGTACCAATGAGCAGTTCTTC,CASSQDSGGFTLSTNEQFF,.,TRBJ2-1,.,TRBV4-2
TGTGCCAGCAGCTTACGCACAGATACGCAGTATTTT,CASSLRTDTQYF,many,TRBJ2-3,.,TRBV7-8
TGTGCCAGCAGTTTTAGAGGCACAGATACGCAGTATTTT,CASSFRGTDTQYF,many,TRBJ2-3,.,TRBV27
TGCAGCGTCCCCTTGACAGTTAGCAATGAGCAGTTCTTC,CSVPLTVSNEQFF,many,TRBJ2-1,.,TRBV29-1
TGTGCCAGCAGCTCTAAGCCCCCCTTTTCGGTGGGGACCCAGTACTTC,CASSSKPPFSVGTQYF,many,TRBJ2-5,.,TRBV7-2
TGTGCCAGCAGTGAGCCCAACAGGGACCATGAAAAACTGTTTTTT,CASSEPNRDHEKLFF,many,TRBJ1-4,.,TRBV25-1
TGTGCCAGCAGTCCCTGGACAGAGCTCTACAATGAGCAGTTCTTC,CASSPWTELYNEQFF,many,TRBJ2-1,.,TRBV7-9
TGCGCCAGCAGCAAGGACAGTGCTGAAGCTTTCTTT,CASSKDSAEAFF,many,TRBJ1-1,.,TRBV5-1
TGTGCCAGCTCTCGACAGGGTCTGGGCGCTGAAGCTTTCTTT,CASSRQGLGAEAFF,many,TRBJ1-1,TRBD1,TRBV18
TGTGCCAGCAGTTATGGGGGCAACGAGCAGTACTTC,CASSYGGNEQYF,many,TRBJ2-7,.,TRBV6-5
TGTGCCAGCAGCGTAGCGGGCCGTCTATTTGACGAGCAGTACTTC,CASSVAGRLFDEQYF,many,TRBJ2-7,.,TRBV9
TGTGCCAGCAGACTGGGACTAGACTACGAGCAGTACTTC,CASRLGLDYEQYF,many,TRBJ2-7,TRBD2,TRBV6-5
TGTGCCAGCAGCGTTACGACTAGCGCAACCTACAATGAGCAGTTCTTC,CASSVTTSATYNEQFF,many,TRBJ2-1,TRBD2,TRBV13
TGTGCCAGCAGTTTAGTCCTAGCGGGAGGCACAGATACGCAGTATTTT,CASSLVLAGGTDTQYF,many,TRBJ2-3,TRBD2,TRBV12-3/TRBV12-4
TGCAGTGCTAGACGGGACTACGCAGGGACGCAGTATTTT,CSARRDYAGTQYF,few,TRBJ2-3,TRBD2,TRBV20-1
TGTGCCAGCACCCCGGGGACTAGCACAGATACGCAGTATTTT,CASTPGTSTDTQYF,few,TRBJ2-3,.,TRBV12-3/TRBV12-4
TGCAGCGTTGAAGCAGGTTTGAACACTGAAGCTTTCTTT,CSVEAGLNTEAFF,many,TRBJ1-1,.,TRBV29-1
TGTGCCATCAGCTTGGTTAGCGGGAGGTCTCAAGAGACCCAGTACTTC,CAISLVSGRSQETQYF,many,TRBJ2-5,TRBD2,TRBV10-3
TGTGCCAGCAGGTCTTCAGGGGAAGTCCGCTACACCTTC,CASRSSGEVRYTF,many,TRBJ1-2,.,TRBV12-3/TRBV12-4
TGTGCCAGCAGCCAATATAGCGGGGGCTACGAGCAGTACTTC,CASSQYSGGYEQYF,.,TRBJ2-7,TRBD2,TRBV3-1
TGTGCCAGCAGCTGGCTAGCGGCGCTCTACGAGCAGTACTTC,CASSWLAALYEQYF,many,TRBJ2-7,TRBD2,TRBV2
TGTGCCAGCAGTTACTCTTCGCGGGGAACCTACGAGCAGTACTTC,CASSYSSRGTYEQYF,.,TRBJ2-7,.,TRBV6-6
TGTGCCATCAAGGGGGGTTACGAGCAGTACTTC,CAIKGGYEQYF,many,TRBJ2-7,.,TRBV10-3
TGTGCCAGCAACATACCCGGACTGAACACTGAAGCTTTCTTT,CASNIPGLNTEAFF,.,TRBJ1-1,.,TRBV7-2
TGTGCCAGTAGTATTAGGGACGGTAGCAATCAGCCCCAGCATTTT,CASSIRDGSNQPQHF,many,TRBJ1-5,.,TRBV19
TGTGCCAGCAGCTTAGACGGTACAGGGGGCACTGAAGCTTTCTTT,CASSLDGTGGTEAFF,many,TRBJ1-1,TRBD1,TRBV11-1
TGCGCCAGCAGCTTGGAAGCCAACTGGGGATATGGCTACACCTTC,CASSLEANWGYGYTF,many,TRBJ1-2,.,TRBV5-1
TGCAGTGCTAGAGCACCCAATCAAGAGACCCAGTACTTC,CSARAPNQETQYF,.,TRBJ2-5,.,TRBV20-1
TGTGCCAGCAGCCCACTAGCGGGAGTGAACAATGAGCAGTTCTTC,CASSPLAGVNNEQFF,many,TRBJ2-1,TRBD2,TRBV5-6
TGTGCCAGTAGTACCGGACGGTTCCAAGAGACCCAGTACTTC,CASSTGRFQETQYF,few,TRBJ2-5,.,TRBV19
TGTGCCATCAGCTCTAGCGGGCCCCCACCCAATGAGCAGTTCTTC,CAISSSGPPPNEQFF,many,TRBJ2-1,TRBD2,TRBV10-3
TGTGCCAGCAGGCGTTACAACGAGCAGTACTTC,CASRRYNEQYF,many,TRBJ2-7,.,TRBV27
TGCGCCAGCAGCAGCGGGGCCGATTCACCCCTCCACTTT,CASSSGADSPLHF,many,TRBJ1-6,.,TRBV5-1
TGTGCCAGCAGTTACTCGATGGCGGGAGAGGGCACAGATACGCAGTATTTT,CASSYSMAGEGTDTQYF,.,TRBJ2-3,TRBD2,TRBV6-2/TRBV6-3
TGTGCCACCAGTGAGACGGGACAGCGGGACGCTGAAGCTTTCTTT,CATSETGQRDAEAFF,many,TRBJ1-1,TRBD1,TRBV24-1
TGTGCCAGCAGCTTGCTTAGGGGATACAACAATGAGCAGTTCTTC,CASSLLRGYNNEQFF,many,TRBJ2-1,.,TRBV5-5
TGTGCCAGCAACCAGGGGAGCAATCAGCCCCAGCATTTT,CASNQGSNQPQHF,many,TRBJ1-5,.,TRBV2